This T cell receptor beta chain was profiled in a study of T cell responses to AZD1222 COVID-19 vaccine. Findings and limits, study-wide: Clonal diversity was possibly underestimated, and white British individuals and females predominated among donors. Recipients of AZD1222 seropositive at baseline numbered only five or six.

Some second doses came at about 4 weeks and others at about 12 weeks; these were pooled. Germline loops: CDR1 MRHNA, CDR2 SNTAGT. V was clipped by 2 bases and J by 3 bases, with 14 bases between them. The CDR3 sequence is 16 residues long. Data came from immunoSEQ multiplex PCR; TCRdb stores just in-frame clones and leaves some out. The sample consists of roughly 150,000 clones, 90% to 95% of them appearing once. This clone was detected once. Its cognate antigen is unknown. The V gene is TRBV6-4, the J gene TRBJ1-5; no reliable D call. This sample comprised peripheral blood, obtained 28 days after the second AZD1222 dose. The origin of this receptor is an adult who received the AZD1222 COVID-19 vaccine. For the CDR3, the DNA is TGTGCCAGCAGTGACCAAGGGAGGTTTAACAATCAGCCCCAGCATTTT. Translating gives CASSDQGRFNNQPQHF.